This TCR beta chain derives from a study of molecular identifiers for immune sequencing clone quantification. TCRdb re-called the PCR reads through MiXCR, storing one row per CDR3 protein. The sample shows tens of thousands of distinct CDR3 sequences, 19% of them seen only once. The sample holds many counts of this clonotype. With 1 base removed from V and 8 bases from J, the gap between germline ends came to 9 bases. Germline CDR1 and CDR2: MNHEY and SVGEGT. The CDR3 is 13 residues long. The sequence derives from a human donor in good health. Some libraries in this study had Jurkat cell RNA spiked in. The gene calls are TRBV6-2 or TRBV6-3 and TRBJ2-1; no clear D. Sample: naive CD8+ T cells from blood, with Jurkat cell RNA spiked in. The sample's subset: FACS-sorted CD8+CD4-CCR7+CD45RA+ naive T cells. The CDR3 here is CASSYWPVDEQFF. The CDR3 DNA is TGTGCCAGCAGTTACTGGCCCGTAGATGAGCAGTTCTTC.